These 32 T cell receptor beta chains share one sample of origin, sequenced in a study of T cells after yellow fever vaccination. TCRdb recomputed calls from the 5' RACE reads with MiXCR, one row per CDR3 protein. The sample carries a few hundred thousand distinct CDR3 sequences, 13% recorded once. The sequencing here drew on CD4+ T cells sorted from PBMCs, taken 45 days after the yellow fever booster vaccination. The origin of the receptors is a man aged 25 to 40 who received the YFV17D yellow fever vaccine.

The chain has TRBV5-1 and TRBJ2-2; a possible D gene is TRBD2 (5 bases). V shed 0 bases and J shed 4 bases, with 13 bases lying between them. This CDR3 region has 16 residues. Germline V gives CDR1 SGHRS, CDR2 YFSETQ. The CDR3 nucleotides are TGCGCCAGCAGCTTGGCGGCTAGCCGAATCACCGGGGAGCTGTTTTTT. Translating gives CASSLAASRITGELFF.

J is TRBJ2-6 and V is TRBV6-2 or TRBV6-3; the D gene is possibly TRBD2 (5 bases). This CDR3 comprises 15 residues. Trimming left V 6 bases short and J 0 bases short, with 9 bases between. The germline CDR1 and CDR2 sequences are MNHEY and SVGEGT. DNA for the CDR3: TGTGCCAGCAGCCTGGACTTCTCTGGGGCCAACGTCCTGACTTTC. Protein sequence: CASSLDFSGANVLTF.

The genes are TRBV20-1 and TRBJ2-2, with D unclear. The CDR3 sequence is 16 residues long. Trimming shortened V by 0 bases and J by 4 bases, and 15 bases separated the two germline ends. The V gene's germline CDR1 is DFQATT and CDR2 SNEGSKA (reference sequence). The CDR3 reads CSARDFGPGRTGELFF. The CDR3 region has the DNA TGCAGTGCTAGAGATTTTGGCCCCGGGCGCACCGGGGAGCTGTTTTTT.

This chain connects TRBV4-3 to TRBJ2-1, with D possibly matching TRBD2 (5 bases). V was pared by 4 bases and J by 10 bases, with 17 bases between. Germline V gene data show CDR1 as LGHNA and CDR2 as YSLEER. The CDR3 consists of 14 residues. DNA of the CDR3: TGCGCCAGCAGCCTCCGGACTGGAGAAGGGGAGCAGTTCTTC. Protein: CASSLRTGEGEQFF.

Only a few counts were recorded for this clonotype. The chain combines TRBV5-1 with TRBJ1-5; D uncertain. CDR3 size: 14 residues. Between the trimmed V and J ends, which lost 5 bases and 4 bases, there was a span of 13 bases. Germline loops: CDR1 SGHRS, CDR2 YFSETQ. In DNA form, the CDR3 reads TGCGCCAGCAGGGAGGCGGACGGGAATCAGCCCCAGCATTTT. Amino acid sequence: CASREADGNQPQHF.

The table lists this clonotype with a few counts. The chain couples TRBV29-1 to TRBJ2-7; a possible D gene is TRBD2 (6 bases). CDR1 and CDR2 (germline): SQVTM, ANQGSEA. The ends were cut back, 4 bases at V and 4 bases at J, with 20 bases in the middle. This CDR3 region has 15 residues. CDR3 bases: TGCAGCGTTGTTCGGTGGGGTGGGACTGATTACGAGCAGTACTTC. Protein: CSVVRWGGTDYEQYF.

The chain employs TRBV29-1 and TRBJ1-2, with D hard to call. Germline loops: CDR1 SQVTM, CDR2 ANQGSEA. The CDR3 consists of 11 residues. The CDR3, as DNA: TGCAGTTTCGGATGGGACTATGGCTACACCTTC. It yields the protein CSFGWDYGYTF. The entire variable domain, with the rest obtained from reference TRBV29-1 and TRBJ1-2, is as follows: SAVISQKPSRDICQRGTSLTIQCQVDSQVTMMFWYRQQPGQSLTLIATANQGSEATYESGFVIDKFPISRPNLTFSTLTVSNMSPEDSSIYLCSFGWDYGYTFGSGTRLTVV.

The rearrangement uses TRBV5-1 and TRBJ1-1, with 7 bases fitting TRBD1. Germline trimming cut 4 bases from V and 4 bases from J; bases unmatched to any gene: 10. Germline CDR1 reads SGHRS; CDR2 reads YFSETQ. The CDR3 runs to 15 residues. In nucleotides, the CDR3 is TGCGCCAGCAGCCTAAACCAGGGGGGAACCACTGAAGCTTTCTTT. Protein sequence: CASSLNQGGTTEAFF.

This clonotype was seen only a few times. This chain links TRBV29-1 with TRBJ2-1, with TRBD2 matching 8 bases. Looked up from germline, CDR1 is SQVTM and CDR2 is ANQGSEA. J lost 9 bases, V lost 6 bases, and 13 bases had no gene match. CDR3 length: 14 residues. CDR3 DNA: TGCAGCGTGACAGCGGGAGTAGGGAGAAGTGAGCAGTTCTTC. Its translation: CSVTAGVGRSEQFF.

The chain carries TRBV4-3 and TRBJ1-4, with no clear D. V lost 0 bases and J 10 bases, leaving 18 bases between the germline ends. From germline, CDR1 is LGHNA and CDR2 YSLEER. The CDR3 is made up of 16 amino acids. This CDR3 reads CASSQDVGSEKGKLFF. CDR3 nucleotides: TGCGCCAGCAGCCAAGATGTAGGATCTGAGAAAGGAAAACTGTTTTTT.

This clonotype was counted only a few times. J is TRBJ1-6 and V is TRBV28; TRBD1 agrees at 8 bases. V lost 8 bases and J lost 4; bases outside the gene matches: 7. The CDR3 is 15 residues long. CDR1 is MDHEN, CDR2 SYDVKM, per germline. CDR3 sequence (DNA): TGTGCCAGCGTAACAGGACAGGGATATAATTCACCCCTCCACTTT. Translated: CASVTGQGYNSPLHF.

The chain couples TRBV2 to TRBJ2-7; D is unresolved. This CDR3 spans 14 amino acids. Looked up from germline, CDR1 is SNHLY and CDR2 is FYNNEI. Trimming cost V 4 bases and J 0 bases, with 10 bases left between them. CDR3 sequence (DNA): TGTGCCAGCAGTGTGAGGAAAAGCTCCTACGAGCAGTACTTC. It specifies CASSVRKSSYEQYF.

The V call is TRBV5-6, the J call TRBJ1-5; D is perhaps TRBD1 (5 bases). V dropped 0 bases and J dropped 4 bases, with 11 bases sitting between them. Germline loops: CDR1 SGHDT, CDR2 YYEEEE. The CDR3 length is 15 residues. CDR3 nucleotides: TGTGCCAGCAGCTTGGCCGGGAAGGGGAATCAGCCCCAGCATTTT. This gives the protein CASSLAGKGNQPQHF. The entire variable domain, with the rest obtained from reference TRBV5-6 and TRBJ1-5, is as follows: DAGVTQSPTHLIKTRGQQVTLRCSPKSGHDTVSWYQQALGQGPQFIFQYYEEEERQRGNFPDRFSGHQFPNYSSELNVNALLLGDSALYLCASSLAGKGNQPQHFGDGTRLSIL.

The chain has TRBV7-2 and TRBJ2-1, with 11 bases matching TRBD2. Germline lookup yields CDR1 SGHTA and CDR2 FQGNSA. J gave up 9 bases and V 5 bases, and 6 bases lay outside the gene matches. The CDR3 has 14 amino acids. CDR3 nucleotide sequence: TGTGCCAGCAGCGGGACTAGCGGAGCGTTTGAGCAGTTCTTC. It is translated as CASSGTSGAFEQFF.

This clonotype was counted a few times. The V call is TRBV5-4, the J call TRBJ2-3, with 9 bases aligning to TRBD2. The CDR3 loop spans 15 amino acids. V lost 5 bases to trimming and J lost 7 bases; unmatched junction nucleotides: 11. Germline V lookup: CDR1 SGHNT, CDR2 YYREEE (reference sequence). For the CDR3, the DNA is TGTGCCAGCAGGCTGGGGGTAGCGGGAGACCATACGCAGTATTTT. This encodes CASRLGVAGDHTQYF.

This chain links TRBV19 with TRBJ1-5; D not certain. Trimming left V 6 bases short and J 0 bases short, with 9 bases between. This CDR3 contains 14 residues. Germline V lookup: CDR1 LNHDA, CDR2 SQIVND (reference sequence). The CDR3 DNA reads TGTGCCAGTAGCATGACATTTAGCAATCAGCCCCAGCATTTT. Residues: CASSMTFSNQPQHF.

The chain is built from TRBV7-9 and TRBJ2-3; no clear D gene. Trimming took 6 bases from V and 5 from J, leaving 12 bases between them. The CDR3 has 13 amino acids. CDR1 and CDR2 (germline): SEHNR, FQNEAQ (reference sequence). In nucleotides, the CDR3 is TGTGCCAGCAGGGGATCACCCGGAGATACGCAGTATTTT. Amino acid sequence: CASRGSPGDTQYF.

Many counts were recorded for this clonotype. The rearrangement links TRBV29-1 to TRBJ2-3; 11 nucleotides align to TRBD2. This CDR3 has 15 amino acids. Per germline, CDR1 SQVTM and CDR2 ANQGSEA. The ends lost 5 bases at V and 1 base at J; junction bases unmatched: 5. This CDR3 is CSVSGTSGGTDTQYF. DNA of the CDR3: TGCAGCGTTTCCGGGACTAGCGGAGGCACAGATACGCAGTATTTT.

This clonotype was recorded a few times. CDR3 in DNA: TGTGCCAGCAGCTTAGAAATAAATACGCAGTATTTT. Translation gives CASSLEINTQYF. The chain employs TRBV7-2 and TRBJ2-3; D call uncertain. This CDR3 is built from 12 residues. Germline V gives CDR1 SGHTA, CDR2 FQGNSA. V lost 1 base to trimming and J lost 7 bases, with 6 bases between them.

V is TRBV7-2 and J is TRBJ2-2, with 12 bases fitting TRBD2. Germline V gives CDR1 SGHTA, CDR2 FQGNSA. V dropped 0 bases and J dropped 5; count of bases not matched to a gene: 7. The length of the CDR3 is 18 residues. The DNA of the CDR3 is TGTGCCAGCAGCTTAGCGCGCCTAGCGGGAGGGAGTACCGGGGAGCTGTTTTTT. Protein product: CASSLARLAGGSTGELFF.

Regarding this clonotype: The conserved phenylalanine or tryptophan normally closing the CDR3 is absent here, so this likely arose from a read error. It is unclear where the CDR3 begins or ends on the DNA, so no DNA is shown, and the CDR3 is as TCRdb lists it. The V gene is TRBV27, the J gene TRBJ2-1; the table names TRBD2, a call not compared with the DNA. CDR1 MNHEY and CDR2 SMNVEV come from the germline V gene (reference sequence). Including both end residues, the CDR3 is 14 amino acids long. CDR3 residues: CATSQGHALTKVDL.

This chain links TRBV10-2 with TRBJ1-2, with 10 bases fitting TRBD1. The trim removed 6 bases at V and 1 base at J, leaving 8 bases unmatched. CDR1 is WSHSY and CDR2 is SAAADI in the germline V gene. This CDR3 spans 16 amino acids. The CDR3 region is CASRRTGGAFNYGYTF. The CDR3 DNA reads as TGCGCCAGCAGGAGGACAGGGGGAGCATTTAACTATGGCTACACCTTC.

This chain's CDR3 is CASTPLSGNEQFF. In DNA, the CDR3 is TGTGCCAGTACTCCCTTATCGGGCAATGAGCAGTTCTTC. V usage is TRBV19 and J usage is TRBJ2-1; D unclear. V lost 7 bases to trimming and J lost 6 bases, with 13 bases between them. The CDR3 is 13 amino acids. The germline V gene has CDR1 LNHDA and CDR2 SQIVND (reference sequence).

This clonotype has just a few counts. The chain is built from TRBV7-9 and TRBJ1-2; no clear D gene. V was cut by 0 bases and J by 3 bases, with 8 bases left in between. This CDR3 has 14 amino acids. Germline-derived CDR1 and CDR2 are SEHNR and FQNEAQ (reference sequence). CDR3: CASSLAKDHYGYTF. The CDR3 DNA reads TGTGCCAGCAGCTTAGCGAAAGACCACTATGGCTACACCTTC.

The CDR3: CAISASPGTGGFSNEQFF. The CDR3 bases are TGTGCCATCAGTGCCTCTCCCGGGACAGGGGGTTTCTCCAATGAGCAGTTCTTC. The chain has TRBV10-3 and TRBJ2-1, with 11 bases matching TRBD1. Trimming cost V 4 bases and J 6 bases; bases outside gene matches: 14. Germline V CDR1 and CDR2: ENHRY, SYGVKD. The CDR3 loop spans 18 amino acids.

This clonotype occurred a few times. The chain combines TRBV7-2 with TRBJ1-5, with TRBD1 identical over 9 bases. Germline values: CDR1 SGHTA, CDR2 FQGNSA. V was pared by 1 base and J by 7 bases, with 8 bases of the junction left unmatched. This CDR3 is 16 amino acids long. CDR3 in amino acids: CASSLGVGQGPQPQHF. The CDR3 coding sequence is TGTGCCAGCAGCTTAGGTGTGGGACAGGGACCGCAGCCCCAGCATTTT.

The chain combines TRBV5-1 with TRBJ2-1; TRBD2 aligns across 11 bases. V was clipped by 1 base and J by 0 bases; unmatched bases: 9. Germline loops: CDR1 SGHRS, CDR2 YFSETQ. This CDR3 contains 19 residues. The CDR3 region has the DNA TGCGCCAGCAGCTTGATGGGACTAGCGGCGGCGAGCTCCTACAATGAGCAGTTCTTC. Amino acids: CASSLMGLAAASSYNEQFF.

The rearrangement uses TRBV11-2 and TRBJ1-1; D is uncertain. Trimming removed 5 bases from V and 1 base from J, with 11 bases in between. This CDR3 has 14 residues. Germline V gene sequence: CDR1 SGHAT, CDR2 FQNNGV. CDR3 DNA sequence: TGTGCCAGCAGCAGGCAACAGAGGAACACTGAAGCTTTCTTT. It yields the protein CASSRQQRNTEAFF.

The chain joins TRBV10-3 to TRBJ2-1; 8 bases agree with TRBD2. The germline gives CDR1 ENHRY, CDR2 SYGVKD. The junction had 8 bases not matched to a gene; V was cut back by 6 bases and J by 4 bases. CDR3 length: 15 amino acids. The CDR3 loop reads CAIRDSGTAYNEQFF. CDR3 coding DNA: TGTGCCATCAGAGATAGCGGGACTGCGTACAATGAGCAGTTCTTC.

This clonotype has more than one count but fewer than ten. V and J are TRBV6-1 and TRBJ1-3, with D hard to call. Germline loops: CDR1 MNHNS, CDR2 SASEGT. The CDR3 is 14 residues long. Trimming stripped 5 bases from V and 4 bases from J, with 12 bases between. CDR3 nucleotides: TGTGCCAGCAGTACAGAAGGGCGAGGAAACACCATATATTTT. This encodes CASSTEGRGNTIYF.

This clonotype was seen a few times. CDR3 region: CASSDLSSYNEQFF. The CDR3, as DNA: TGTGCCAGCAGCGACCTGTCCTCCTACAATGAGCAGTTCTTC. This chain connects TRBV5-5 to TRBJ2-1; no reliable D call. Trimming shortened V by 4 bases and J by 0 bases, and 8 bases separated the two germline ends. This CDR3 is built from 14 residues. CDR1 SGHKS and CDR2 YYEKEE come from the germline V gene (reference sequence).

The CDR3 spells CASGEGGHTGELFF. CDR3 nucleotides: TGTGCCTCCGGGGAGGGAGGGCACACCGGGGAGCTGTTTTTT. This rearrangement joins TRBV6-1 to TRBJ2-2, with TRBD2 identical over 7 bases. The CDR3 loop spans 14 amino acids. Trimming at V came to 11 bases and at J to 3 bases, leaving 9 bases not matched to a gene. Per germline, CDR1 MNHNS and CDR2 SASEGT.